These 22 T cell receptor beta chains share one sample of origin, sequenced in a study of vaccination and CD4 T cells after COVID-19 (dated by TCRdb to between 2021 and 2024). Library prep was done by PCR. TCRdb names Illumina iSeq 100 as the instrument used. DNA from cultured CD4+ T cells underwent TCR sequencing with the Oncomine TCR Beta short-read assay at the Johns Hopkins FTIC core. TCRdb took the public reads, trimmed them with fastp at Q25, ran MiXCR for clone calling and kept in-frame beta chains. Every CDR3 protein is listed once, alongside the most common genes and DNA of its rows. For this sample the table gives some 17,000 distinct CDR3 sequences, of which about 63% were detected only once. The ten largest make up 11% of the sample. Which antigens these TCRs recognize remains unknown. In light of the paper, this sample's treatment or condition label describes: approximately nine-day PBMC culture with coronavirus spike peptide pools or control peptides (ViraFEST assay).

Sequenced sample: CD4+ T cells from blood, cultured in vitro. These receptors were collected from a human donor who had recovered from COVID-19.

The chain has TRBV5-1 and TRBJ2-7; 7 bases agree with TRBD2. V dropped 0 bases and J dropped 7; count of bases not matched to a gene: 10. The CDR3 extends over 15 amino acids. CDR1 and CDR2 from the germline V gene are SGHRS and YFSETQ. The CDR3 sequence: CASSLGGGRLGEQYF. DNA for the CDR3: TGCGCCAGCAGCTTGGGGGGCGGGAGATTGGGAGAGCAGTACTTC. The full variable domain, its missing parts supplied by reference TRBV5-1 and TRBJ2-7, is KAGVTQTPRYLIKTRGQQVTLSCSPISGHRSVSWYQQTPGQGLQFLFEYFSETQRNKGNFPGRFSGRQFSNSRSEMNVSTLELGDSALYLCASSLGGGRLGEQYFGPGTRLTVT.

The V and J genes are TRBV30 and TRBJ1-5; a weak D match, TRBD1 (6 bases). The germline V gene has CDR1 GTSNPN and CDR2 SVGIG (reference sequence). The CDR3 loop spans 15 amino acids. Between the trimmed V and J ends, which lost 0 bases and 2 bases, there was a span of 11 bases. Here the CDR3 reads CAWSVPRGGNQPQHF. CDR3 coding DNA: TGTGCCTGGAGTGTCCCCAGGGGCGGCAATCAGCCCCAGCATTTT.

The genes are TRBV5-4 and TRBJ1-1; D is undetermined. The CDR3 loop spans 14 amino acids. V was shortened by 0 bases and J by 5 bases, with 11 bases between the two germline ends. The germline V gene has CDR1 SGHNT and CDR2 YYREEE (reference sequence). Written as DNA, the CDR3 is TGTGCCAGCAGCTTGGAGAGGGTTGGGACTGAAGCTTTCTTT. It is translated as CASSLERVGTEAFF.

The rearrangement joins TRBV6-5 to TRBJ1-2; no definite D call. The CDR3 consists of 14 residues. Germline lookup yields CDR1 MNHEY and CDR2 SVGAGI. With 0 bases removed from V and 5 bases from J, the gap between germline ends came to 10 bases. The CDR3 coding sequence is TGTGCCAGCAGTTACTCGAAGGACTGGTATGGCTACACCTTC. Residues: CASSYSKDWYGYTF.

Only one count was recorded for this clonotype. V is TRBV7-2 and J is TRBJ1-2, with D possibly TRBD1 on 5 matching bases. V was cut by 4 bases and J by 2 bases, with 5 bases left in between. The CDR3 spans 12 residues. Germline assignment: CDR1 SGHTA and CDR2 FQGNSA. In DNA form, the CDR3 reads TGTGCCAGCAGCTGGGGGAACTATGGCTACACCTTC. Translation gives CASSWGNYGYTF.

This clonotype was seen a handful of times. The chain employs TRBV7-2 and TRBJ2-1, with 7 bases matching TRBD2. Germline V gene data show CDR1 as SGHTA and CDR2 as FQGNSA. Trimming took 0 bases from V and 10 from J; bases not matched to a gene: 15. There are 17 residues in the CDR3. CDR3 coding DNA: TGTGCCAGCAGCTTAGCGTATGGGCTAGCGGAGTCAAAGGAGCAGTTCTTC. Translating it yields CASSLAYGLAESKEQFF.

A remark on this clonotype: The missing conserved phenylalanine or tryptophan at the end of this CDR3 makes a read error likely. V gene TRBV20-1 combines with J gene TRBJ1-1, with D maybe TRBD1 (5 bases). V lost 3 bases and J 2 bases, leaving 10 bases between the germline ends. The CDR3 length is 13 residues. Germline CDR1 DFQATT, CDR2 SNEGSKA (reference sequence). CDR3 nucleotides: TGCAGTGCTAGGGGGGACGGAAACACTGAAGCTTTCTTA. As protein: CSARGDGNTEAFL.

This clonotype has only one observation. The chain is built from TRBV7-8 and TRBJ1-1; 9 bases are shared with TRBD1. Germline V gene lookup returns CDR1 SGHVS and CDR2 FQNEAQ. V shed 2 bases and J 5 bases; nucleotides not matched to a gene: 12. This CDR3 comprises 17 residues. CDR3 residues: CASSLFWGTGQGTEAFF. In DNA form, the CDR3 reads TGTGCCAGCAGCTTATTTTGGGGGACAGGGCAGGGGACTGAAGCTTTCTTT.

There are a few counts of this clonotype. The CDR3, as DNA: TGCAGTGCCCCTACAGGGTTGGAAGAGACCCAGTACTTC. Translated: CSAPTGLEETQYF. This chain connects TRBV20-1 to TRBJ2-5; D might be TRBD1 (6 bases). V lost 6 bases and J 3 bases, leaving 14 bases between the germline ends. Germline V gene lookup returns CDR1 DFQATT and CDR2 SNEGSKA (reference sequence). The CDR3 is 13 residues long.

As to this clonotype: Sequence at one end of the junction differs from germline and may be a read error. Here the CDR3 reads CGAFRQGVWNTEAFF. CDR3 coding DNA: TGCGGTGCTTTCAGACAGGGGGTATGGAACACTGAAGCTTTCTTT. This chain joins TRBV20-1 and TRBJ1-1, with TRBD1 identical over 9 bases. Germline lookup yields CDR1 DFQATT and CDR2 SNEGSKA (reference sequence). The CDR3 consists of 15 residues.

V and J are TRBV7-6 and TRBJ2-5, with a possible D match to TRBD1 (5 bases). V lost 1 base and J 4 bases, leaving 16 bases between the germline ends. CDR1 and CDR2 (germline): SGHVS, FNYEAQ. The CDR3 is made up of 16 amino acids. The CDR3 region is CASSLVRQGPGETQYF. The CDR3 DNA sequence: TGTGCCAGCAGCTTAGTACGTCAGGGCCCCGGAGAGACCCAGTACTTC.

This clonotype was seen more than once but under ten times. The CDR3 sequence: CASSPRSTTSGRAGLFPGEQFF. CDR3 sequence (DNA): TGTGCCAGCAGCCCCCGCTCAACTACTAGCGGGAGAGCGGGCCTCTTCCCGGGGGAGCAGTTCTTC. The chain carries TRBV7-6 and TRBJ2-1; 11 nucleotides match TRBD2. Germline loops: CDR1 SGHVS, CDR2 FNYEAQ. The CDR3 is 22 amino acids. Trimming cost V 5 bases and J 10 bases; bases outside gene matches: 31.

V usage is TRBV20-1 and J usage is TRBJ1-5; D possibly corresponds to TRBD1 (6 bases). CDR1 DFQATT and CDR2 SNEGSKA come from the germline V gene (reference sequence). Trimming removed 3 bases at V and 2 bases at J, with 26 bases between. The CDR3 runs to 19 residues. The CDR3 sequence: CSARVWEQGFSLGNQPQHF. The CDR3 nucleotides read TGCAGTGCTAGGGTCTGGGAACAGGGTTTTAGTTTAGGCAATCAGCCCCAGCATTTT.

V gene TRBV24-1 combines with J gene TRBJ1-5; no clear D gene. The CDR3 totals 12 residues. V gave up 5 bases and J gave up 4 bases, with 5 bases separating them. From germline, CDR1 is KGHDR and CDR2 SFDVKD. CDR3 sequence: CATSAGNQPQHF. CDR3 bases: TGTGCCACCAGTGCGGGGAATCAGCCCCAGCATTTT.

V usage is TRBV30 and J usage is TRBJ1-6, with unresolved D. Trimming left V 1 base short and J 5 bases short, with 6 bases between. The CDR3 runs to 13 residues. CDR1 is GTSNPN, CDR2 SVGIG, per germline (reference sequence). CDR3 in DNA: TGTGCCTGGAGTGAGTCTAATAATTCACCCCTCCACTTT. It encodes CAWSESNNSPLHF. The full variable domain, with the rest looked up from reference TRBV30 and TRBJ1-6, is SQTIHQWPATLVQPVGSPLSLECTVEGTSNPNLYWYRQAAGRGLQLLFYSVGIGQISSEVPQNLSASRPQDRQFILSSKKLLLSDSGFYLCAWSESNNSPLHFGNGTRLTVT.

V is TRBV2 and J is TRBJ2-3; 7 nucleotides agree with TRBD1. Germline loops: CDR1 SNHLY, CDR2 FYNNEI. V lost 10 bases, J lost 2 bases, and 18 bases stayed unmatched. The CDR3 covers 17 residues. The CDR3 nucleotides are TGTGCCATCTCAAAGGGGGAGACAGGGCGAACCACAGATACGCAGTATTTT. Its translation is CAISKGETGRTTDTQYF.

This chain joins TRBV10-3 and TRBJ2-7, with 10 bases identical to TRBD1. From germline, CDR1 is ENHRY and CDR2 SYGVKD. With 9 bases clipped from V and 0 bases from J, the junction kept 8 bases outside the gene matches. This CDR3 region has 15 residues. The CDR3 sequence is CAIHRGQGGSYEQYF. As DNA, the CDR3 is TGTGCCATACACAGAGGACAGGGGGGCTCCTACGAGCAGTACTTC.

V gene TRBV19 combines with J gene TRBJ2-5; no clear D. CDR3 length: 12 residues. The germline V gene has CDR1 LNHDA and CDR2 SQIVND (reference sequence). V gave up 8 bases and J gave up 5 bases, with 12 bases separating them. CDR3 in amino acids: CASRDPMETQYF. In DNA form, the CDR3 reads TGTGCCAGTCGCGATCCAATGGAGACCCAGTACTTC.

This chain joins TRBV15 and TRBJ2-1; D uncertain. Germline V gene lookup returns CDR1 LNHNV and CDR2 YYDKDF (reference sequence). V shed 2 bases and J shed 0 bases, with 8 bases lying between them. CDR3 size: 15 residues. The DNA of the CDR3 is TGTGCCACCAGCAGAAACCCGAGCTCCTACAATGAGCAGTTCTTC. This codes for CATSRNPSSYNEQFF. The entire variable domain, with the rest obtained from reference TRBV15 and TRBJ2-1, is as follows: DAMVIQNPRYQVTQFGKPVTLSCSQTLNHNVMYWYQQKSSQAPKLLFHYYDKDFNNEADTPDNFQSRRPNTSFCFLDIRSPGLGDTAMYLCATSRNPSSYNEQFFGPGTRLTVL.

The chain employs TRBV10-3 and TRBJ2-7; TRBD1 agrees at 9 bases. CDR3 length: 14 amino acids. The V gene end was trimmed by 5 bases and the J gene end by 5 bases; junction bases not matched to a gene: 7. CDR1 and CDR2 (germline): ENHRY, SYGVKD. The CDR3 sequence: CAISRGQGTDEQYF. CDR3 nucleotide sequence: TGTGCCATCAGTCGAGGACAGGGGACCGACGAGCAGTACTTC.

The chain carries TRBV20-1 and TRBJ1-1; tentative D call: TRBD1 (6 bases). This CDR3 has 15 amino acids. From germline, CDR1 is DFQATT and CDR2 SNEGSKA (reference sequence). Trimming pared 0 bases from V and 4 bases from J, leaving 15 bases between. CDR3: CSARDLTRGGTEAFF. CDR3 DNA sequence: TGCAGTGCTAGAGATCTGACCAGGGGCGGCACTGAAGCTTTCTTT.

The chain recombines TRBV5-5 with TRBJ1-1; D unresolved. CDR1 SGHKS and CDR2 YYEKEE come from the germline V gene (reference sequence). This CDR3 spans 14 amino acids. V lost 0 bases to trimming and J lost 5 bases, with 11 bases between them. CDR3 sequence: CASSLAGGGTEAFF. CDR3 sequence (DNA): TGTGCCAGCAGCTTGGCGGGAGGTGGGACTGAAGCTTTCTTT.